This TCR beta chain derives from a study of cytotoxic CD8 clonotypes in ibrutinib-treated CLL. Study-wide background: Patients gave response samples after a median around twelve months of treatment, range 6 to 36. Study outcomes and limitations: Rising at ibrutinib response, clonality subsequently fell back toward baseline at progression.

Trimming shortened V by 4 bases and J by 0 bases, and 16 bases separated the two germline ends. The V gene's germline CDR1 is LNHDA and CDR2 SQIVND (reference sequence). The CDR3 is 18 residues long. Concerning this clone: Antigen: not known.

Assay used: immunoSEQ multiplex PCR; TCRdb lists only in-frame clones, some missing. Of about 160,000 clones in the sample, roughly 80% were seen once. The source was PBMCs, collected after 12 months of ibrutinib treatment. The sequence was obtained from a human donor with chronic lymphocytic leukemia. This chain connects TRBV19 to TRBJ2-6; TRBD1 is a possible D gene (6 bases). CDR3 residues: CASSRRQVTSSGANVLTF. In nucleotides, the CDR3 is TGTGCCAGTAGTAGACGACAGGTGACAAGCTCTGGGGCCAACGTCCTGACTTTC.